This TCR beta chain was obtained from a study of beta chain features in type 1 diabetes. Study-level information: Patients and healthy donors were similar in age, gender and cell yields.

This clone was counted a few times. No antigen is known for it. Study-wide findings and caveats: Moderate but significant shortening of TCRB CDR3s was recorded in all four CD4+ subsets from Type 1 diabetes patients. The question left open here concerned HLA type influencing TCRB rearrangement.

Staining for CD45RO/CCR7/CD25/CD127/CD95/CD27 allowed sorting of CD4+ naive, central memory, regulatory and stem cell-like memory cells. What was sequenced were expressed TCRB transcripts, since all of the isolated RNA had been reverse transcribed. Sequenced by immunoSEQ multiplex PCR; TCRdb stores in-frame clones only, minus some. This sample yields 300,000 to 350,000 clones, of which roughly 12% are seen a single time; roughly 0.016% belongs to the top ten. V was pared by 1 base and J by 3 bases, with 10 bases between. The CDR3 runs to 15 residues. CDR1 is LNHDA, CDR2 SQIVND, per germline (reference sequence).

The source is a young woman with type 1 diabetes. The J gene is TRBJ1-5, the V gene TRBV19; possible D gene TRBD1, 6 bases. Input material: naive CD4+ T cells from blood. The CDR3 sequence: CASSIVRTVNQPQHF. The CDR3 DNA follows: TGTGCCAGTAGTATAGTACGGACAGTCAATCAGCCCCAGCATTTT.